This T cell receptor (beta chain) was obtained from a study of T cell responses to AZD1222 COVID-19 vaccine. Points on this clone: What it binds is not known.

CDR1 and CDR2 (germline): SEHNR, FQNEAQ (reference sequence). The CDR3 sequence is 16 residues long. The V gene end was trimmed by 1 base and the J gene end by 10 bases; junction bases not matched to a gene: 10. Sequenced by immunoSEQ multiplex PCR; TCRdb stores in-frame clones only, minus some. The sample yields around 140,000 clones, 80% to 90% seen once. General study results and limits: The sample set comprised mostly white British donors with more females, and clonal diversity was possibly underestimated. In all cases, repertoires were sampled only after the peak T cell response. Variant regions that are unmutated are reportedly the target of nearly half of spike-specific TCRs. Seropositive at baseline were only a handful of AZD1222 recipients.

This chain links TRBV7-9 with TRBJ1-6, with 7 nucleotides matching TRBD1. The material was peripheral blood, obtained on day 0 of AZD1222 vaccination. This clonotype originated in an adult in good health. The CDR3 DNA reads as TGTGCCAGCAGCTTAGGTGCTGGGACAGAGAGGTCACCCCTCCACTTT. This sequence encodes CASSLGAGTERSPLHF.